Below are 22 T cell receptor beta chains sequenced from a single sample in a study of blood T cell repertoires in COVID-19. Using immunoSEQ multiplex PCR, the repertoire was profiled, and TCRdb retains in-frame clones only, with some absent. The sample lists a few hundred thousand clones, about 84% occurring once. The specimen was PBMCs or T cells enriched from blood (not recorded which). The receptors derive from a man aged 30-40 years with acute COVID-19.

The chain has TRBV27 and TRBJ2-5; 7 bases fit TRBD2. CDR1 and CDR2 from the germline V gene are MNHEY and SMNVEV (reference sequence). The V segment lost 1 base and the J segment 2 bases; nucleotides outside the gene matches: 4. The CDR3 runs to 15 residues. CDR3 region: CASSLWGGIQETQYF. Here the CDR3 DNA reads TGTGCCAGCAGTTTATGGGGGGGGATACAAGAGACCCAGTACTTC.

J is TRBJ2-1 and V is TRBV24-1, with TRBD2 identical over 7 bases. The CDR3 runs 15 residues. Germline trimming cut 3 bases from V and 8 bases from J; bases unmatched to any gene: 9. Germline assignment: CDR1 KGHDR and CDR2 SFDVKD. The CDR3 bases are TGTGCCACCAGTGATGGGCTAGCGGTATCGGATGAGCAGTTCTTC. Translation: CATSDGLAVSDEQFF.

The chain has TRBV10-2 and TRBJ2-5; D might be TRBD1 (5 bases). The germline V and J ends were trimmed by 2 bases and 6 bases, with 7 bases remaining between them. This CDR3 has 12 residues. CDR1 is WSHSY and CDR2 is SAAADI in the germline V gene. The CDR3, as DNA: TGCGCCAGCAGTGAGATGGGGCAGACCCAGTACTTC. Its translation: CASSEMGQTQYF.

This rearrangement joins TRBV5-1 to TRBJ2-7; 8 nucleotides align to TRBD1. The CDR3 consists of 14 residues. After removal of 0 bases from V and 3 bases from J, the junction contained 2 bases not matched to a gene. Per germline, CDR1 SGHRS and CDR2 YFSETQ. The chain's CDR3 is CASSLDRGNYEQYF. CDR3 coding DNA: TGCGCCAGCAGCTTGGACAGGGGGAACTACGAGCAGTACTTC.

This chain uses TRBV19 with TRBJ2-7; D remains unclear. The germline V and J ends were trimmed by 1 base and 0 bases, with 10 bases remaining between them. The CDR3 has 15 residues. Looked up from germline, CDR1 is LNHDA and CDR2 is SQIVND (reference sequence). The CDR3 is CASSIGTERSYEQYF. The CDR3 DNA is TGTGCCAGTAGTATAGGTACAGAACGCTCCTACGAGCAGTACTTC.

As for this clone: As the CDR3 is not closed by the conserved phenylalanine or tryptophan, this likely results from a read error. It is unclear where the CDR3 begins or ends on the DNA, so no DNA is shown, and the CDR3 is as TCRdb lists it. The chain has TRBV11-2 and TRBJ2-7; the table's D call, TRBD1, was not checked against the DNA. Germline assignment: CDR1 SGHAT and CDR2 FQNNGV. The CDR3 length is 8 residues, termini included. The CDR3 sequence is CAHTKGAP.

The chain uses TRBV6-5 and TRBJ1-4; D is unclear. The V gene lost 6 bases and the J gene lost 0 bases, with 8 bases spanning the gap. Germline CDR1 and CDR2: MNHEY and SVGAGI. The CDR3 is 14 residues long. CDR3 coding DNA: TGTGCCAGCAGCTTTCCTGCAACTAATGAAAAACTGTTTTTT. Translation gives CASSFPATNEKLFF.

The rearrangement uses TRBV7-9 and TRBJ2-7; TRBD1 matches at 12 bases. The V gene's germline CDR1 is SEHNR and CDR2 FQNEAQ (reference sequence). V shed 2 bases, J shed 3 bases, and the junction held 8 bases outside the gene matches. This CDR3 is built from 17 residues. CDR3 DNA: TGTGCCAGCAGCTTAAGGGCGGGGGACAGGGGGCGCTACGAGCAGTACTTC. It is translated as CASSLRAGDRGRYEQYF.

This clone was seen a handful of times. The chain carries TRBV5-6 and TRBJ2-7, with 9 bases identical to TRBD2. Per the germline V gene, CDR1 is SGHDT and CDR2 is YYEEEE. V shed 6 bases and J 5 bases; nucleotides not matched to a gene: 9. This CDR3 has 14 residues. The CDR3 reads CASIKTSGSNEQYF. The CDR3 DNA reads as TGTGCCAGCATCAAGACTAGCGGTAGCAACGAGCAGTACTTC.

A word on this clone: The junction differs from germline at one of its ends, possibly a read error. This rearrangement joins TRBV6-1 to TRBJ1-2; TRBD1 matches 11 bases. CDR1 is MNHNS and CDR2 is SASEGT in the germline V gene. The CDR3 contains 14 residues. CDR3 amino acids: CASREGQGALGYTF. CDR3 coding DNA: TGTGCCAGCAGGGAAGGACAGGGGGCTCTGGGCTACACCTTC.

A few counts support this clone. The chain uses TRBV11-2 and TRBJ1-1; D possibly corresponds to TRBD1 (6 bases). The CDR3 loop spans 15 amino acids. Per the germline V gene, CDR1 is SGHAT and CDR2 is FQNNGV. Trimming removed 7 bases at V and 1 base at J, with 16 bases between. This CDR3 is CASTQTGGANTEAFF. CDR3 coding DNA: TGTGCCAGCACCCAAACCGGGGGGGCGAACACTGAAGCTTTCTTT.

CDR3 sequence: CASSDNRGSPLHF. Written as DNA, the CDR3 is TGCGCCAGCAGTGACAACAGGGGCTCACCCCTCCACTTT. The chain recombines TRBV10-2 with TRBJ1-6; 7 bases fit TRBD1. This CDR3 comprises 13 residues. V shed 3 bases and J 10 bases; nucleotides not matched to a gene: 3. Germline loops: CDR1 WSHSY, CDR2 SAAADI.

This clone came up a few times. The J gene is TRBJ1-1, the V gene TRBV5-1; 10 bases are shared with TRBD1. Trimming removed 4 bases from V and 1 base from J; junction bases left unmatched: 4. The CDR3 spans 15 residues. Germline CDR1 and CDR2: SGHRS and YFSETQ. The CDR3 DNA sequence: TGCGCCAGCAGCATAGGACAGGGGGAGAACACTGAAGCTTTCTTT. It translates to CASSIGQGENTEAFF.

The V gene is TRBV10-1, the J gene TRBJ2-1; TRBD2 is a possible D gene (6 bases). Deletions cut 4 bases from V and 7 bases from J, with 8 bases between. Germline lookup yields CDR1 WNHNN and CDR2 SYGVQD (reference sequence). This CDR3 is built from 12 residues. The CDR3 DNA sequence: TGCGCCAGCAGTGGGGACTGGAATGAGCAGTTCTTC. Translating gives CASSGDWNEQFF.

This clone appeared a single time. The rearrangement links TRBV4-2 to TRBJ1-2; D is unresolved. V was trimmed by 4 bases and J by 2 bases, leaving 11 bases between them. The CDR3 contains 14 residues. Germline CDR1 and CDR2: LGHNA and YNFKEQ. CDR3 bases: TGTGCCAGCAGCCCATCCCACGGGAACTATGGCTACACCTTC. Translation gives CASSPSHGNYGYTF.

This chain links TRBV3-1 (or the pseudogene TRBV3-2) with TRBJ2-2, with no clear D. Per the germline V gene, CDR1 is LGHDT and CDR2 is YNNKEL (reference sequence). The CDR3 is 14 residues long. V lost 4 bases, J lost 0 bases, and 6 bases lay in between. CDR3 sequence: CASSRGANTGELFF. The CDR3 DNA reads as TGTGCCAGCAGCCGAGGCGCGAACACCGGGGAGCTGTTTTTT.

The CDR3 is CASSPTGGAGYTF. The CDR3 DNA is TGTGCCAGCTCACCGACAGGGGGCGCTGGCTACACCTTC. V usage is TRBV18 and J usage is TRBJ1-2, with TRBD1 matching 10 bases. V shed 3 bases and J 7 bases; nucleotides not matched to a gene: 2. This CDR3 region has 13 residues. Germline V CDR1 and CDR2: KGHSH, LQKENI.

The chain combines TRBV7-9 with TRBJ2-5; no reliable D call. Germline assignment: CDR1 SEHNR and CDR2 FQNEAQ (reference sequence). V was cut by 1 base and J by 4 bases, with 7 bases left in between. This CDR3 spans 13 amino acids. The CDR3 sequence: CASSLGAGETQYF. The CDR3 region has the DNA TGTGCCAGCAGCTTAGGGGCAGGAGAGACCCAGTACTTC.

The chain couples TRBV5-5 to TRBJ1-2; D is perhaps TRBD1 (6 bases). The CDR3 has 15 residues. Trimming took off 4 bases at V and 6 bases at J, with 19 bases between the two ends. The germline V gene encodes CDR1 SGHKS and CDR2 YYEKEE (reference sequence). The CDR3 bases are TGTGCCAGCAGCACAAGGGGGGGCGCGGTTAATGGCTACACCTTC. Translated: CASSTRGGAVNGYTF.

The chain couples TRBV2 to TRBJ2-3, with 7 bases that match TRBD1. V lost 6 bases to trimming and J lost 3 bases; unmatched junction nucleotides: 9. This CDR3 spans 15 amino acids. Germline CDR1 and CDR2: SNHLY and FYNNEI. CDR3 protein: CASSQTGTRTDTQYF. The DNA for the CDR3 is TGTGCCAGCAGCCAGACAGGGACACGAACAGATACGCAGTATTTT.

The V gene is TRBV5-6, the J gene TRBJ1-2, with no clear D. Trimming left V 1 base short and J 2 bases short, with 6 bases between. The germline V gene encodes CDR1 SGHDT and CDR2 YYEEEE. The CDR3 sequence is 13 residues long. The CDR3 loop reads CASSLNGNYGYTF. As DNA, the CDR3 is TGTGCCAGCAGCTTGAACGGGAACTATGGCTACACCTTC.

This clone was seen more than once but under ten times. This chain links TRBV5-4 with TRBJ2-1; D possibly corresponds to TRBD1 (6 bases). V was trimmed by 0 bases and J by 4 bases, leaving 14 bases between them. This CDR3 is built from 16 residues. Germline-derived CDR1 and CDR2 are SGHNT and YYREEE (reference sequence). The CDR3 is CASSLGDTLPYNEQFF. The CDR3 DNA sequence: TGTGCCAGCAGCTTGGGGGACACCCTGCCATACAATGAGCAGTTCTTC.